The clone carrying this T cell receptor beta chain ranks as medium-sized. As yet, its antigen is unknown. Within the sample, other DNA sequences also encode this same CDR3. The data originate from a study of radiotherapy plus CTLA-4 blockade in lung cancer. In the study overall: The study recorded objective responses in around a sixth of patients and disease control in 25% to 35%.

The CDR3 extends over 15 amino acids. CDR1 is LNHDA and CDR2 is SQIVND in the germline V gene (reference sequence). After removal of 4 bases from V and 1 base from J, the junction contained 6 bases not matched to a gene. Treatment of patients with chemo-refractory metastatic non-small-cell lung cancer consisted of focal radiation plus CTLA-4 blockade with ipilimumab. Data came from immunoSEQ multiplex PCR; TCRdb stores just in-frame clones and leaves some out. In the table there are some 74,000 clones, 78% of which are singletons. Study outcomes and limitations: Per reports, early blood T cell clone dynamics, plus interferon-beta, forecast response most strongly.

The clonotype was recovered from a human donor with non-small cell lung cancer who had a complete response to radiotherapy plus ipilimumab. The V and J genes are TRBV19 and TRBJ2-7; the match to TRBD1 covers 8 bases. Material: peripheral blood, obtained from a patient treated with radiotherapy plus ipilimumab. CDR3 DNA sequence: TGTGCCAGTAGTAGGCAGGGGGCGGGATCCTACGAGCAGTACTTC. The encoded protein is CASSRQGAGSYEQYF.